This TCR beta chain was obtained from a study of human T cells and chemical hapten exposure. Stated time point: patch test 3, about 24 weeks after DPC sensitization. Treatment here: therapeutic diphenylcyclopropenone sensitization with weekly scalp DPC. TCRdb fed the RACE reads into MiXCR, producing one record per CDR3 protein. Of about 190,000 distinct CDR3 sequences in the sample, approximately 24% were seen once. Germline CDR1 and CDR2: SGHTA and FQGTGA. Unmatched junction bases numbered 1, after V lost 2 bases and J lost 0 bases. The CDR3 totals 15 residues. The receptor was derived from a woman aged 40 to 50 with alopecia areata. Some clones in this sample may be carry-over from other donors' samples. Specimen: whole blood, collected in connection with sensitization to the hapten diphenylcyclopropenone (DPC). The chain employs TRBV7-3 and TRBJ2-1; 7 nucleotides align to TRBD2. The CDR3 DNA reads TGTGCCAGCAGCTTAGCGGGGGACTCCTACAATGAGCAGTTCTTC. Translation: CASSLAGDSYNEQFF.